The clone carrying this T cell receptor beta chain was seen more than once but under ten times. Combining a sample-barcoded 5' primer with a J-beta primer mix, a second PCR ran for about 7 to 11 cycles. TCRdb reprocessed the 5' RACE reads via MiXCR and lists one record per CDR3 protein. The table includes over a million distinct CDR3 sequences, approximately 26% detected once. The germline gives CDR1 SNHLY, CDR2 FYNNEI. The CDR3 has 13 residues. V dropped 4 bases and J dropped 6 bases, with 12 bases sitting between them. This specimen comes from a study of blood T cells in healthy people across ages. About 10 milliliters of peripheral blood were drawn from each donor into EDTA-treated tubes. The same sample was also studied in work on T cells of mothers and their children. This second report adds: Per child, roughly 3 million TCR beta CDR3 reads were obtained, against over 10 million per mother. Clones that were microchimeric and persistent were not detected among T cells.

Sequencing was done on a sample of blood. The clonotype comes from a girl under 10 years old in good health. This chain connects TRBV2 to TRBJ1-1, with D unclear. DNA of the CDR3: TGTGCCAGCAGTGTGAGCGGGGTGGCTGAAGCTTTCTTT. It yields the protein CASSVSGVAEAFF.